The entry that follows covers one TCR beta chain sequence. The sample comes from a study of blood T cell repertoires in COVID-19. Study-wide context: The analysed material was cDNA or gDNA that came from T cells, B-cell-depleted T cells, or PBMCs.

Sequencing used immunoSEQ multiplex PCR; TCRdb keeps in-frame clones, though not all of them. Among 200,000 to 300,000 clones listed, 80% to 90% were seen once. CDR1 PRHDT and CDR2 FYEKMQ come from the germline V gene (reference sequence). Losses at the gene ends were 1 base for V and 5 bases for J; bases not matched to a gene: 13. The CDR3 length is 19 residues. The specimen was peripheral blood. This TCR was recovered from a woman aged 50 to 60 with acute or convalescent COVID-19. The gene calls are TRBV13 and TRBJ2-2; TRBD2 aligns across 10 bases. CDR3 sequence: CASSLALGLAGVGTGELFF. CDR3 DNA sequence: TGTGCCAGCAGCTTAGCCCTGGGGCTAGCGGGAGTCGGGACCGGGGAGCTGTTTTTT.